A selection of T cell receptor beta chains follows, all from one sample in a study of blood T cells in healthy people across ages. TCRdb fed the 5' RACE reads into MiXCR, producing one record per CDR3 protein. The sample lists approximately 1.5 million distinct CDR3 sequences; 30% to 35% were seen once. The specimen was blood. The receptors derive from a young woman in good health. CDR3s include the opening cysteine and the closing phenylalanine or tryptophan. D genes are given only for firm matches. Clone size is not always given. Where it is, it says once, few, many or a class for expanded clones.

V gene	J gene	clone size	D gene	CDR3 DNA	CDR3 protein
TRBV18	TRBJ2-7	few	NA	TGTGCCAGCTCACCGGGGCGGATCCTATACGAGCAGTACTTC	CASSPGRILYEQYF
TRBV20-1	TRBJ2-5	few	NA	TGCAGCGCCATTGAGGGAGGCCAAGAGACCCAGTACTTC	CSAIEGGQETQYF
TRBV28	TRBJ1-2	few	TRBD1	TGTGCCAGCAGTTCGTCCGGGACAGGGGAACGGGGCGATGGCTACACCTTC	CASSSSGTGERGDGYTF
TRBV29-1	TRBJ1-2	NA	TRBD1	TGCAGCACGGGCAAGGGACAGGGCCCTAATGGCTACACCTTC	CSTGKGQGPNGYTF
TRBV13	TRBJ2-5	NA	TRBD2	TGTGCCAGCAGCTTTTCTAGCGGGAGGGCCGCGCAGTACTTC	CASSFSSGRAAQYF
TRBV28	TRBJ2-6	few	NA	TGTGCCAGCAGTTTCCGGCGGTGGAGGGCTCGGTCCCCCCACGTCACTGGGGCCAACGTCCTGACTTTC	CASSFRRWRARSPHVTGANVLTF
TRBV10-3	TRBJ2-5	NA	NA	TGTGCCATCAGTGACCACCGGGGGGCCAAGGAGACCCAGTACTTC	CAISDHRGAKETQYF
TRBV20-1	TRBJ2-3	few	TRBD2	TGCAGTGCAACGGGACTAGCGGGAGCCCCGCCGGATACGCAGTATTTT	CSATGLAGAPPDTQYF
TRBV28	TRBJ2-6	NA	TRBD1	TGTGCCAGCAGGGGGACAGGGAGGGGGGCCAACGCCCTGACTTTC	CASRGTGRGANALTF
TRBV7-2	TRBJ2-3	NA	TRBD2	TGTGCCAGCAGCCCATACCGCGGGAGGGCCAAAGATACGCAGTATTTT	CASSPYRGRAKDTQYF
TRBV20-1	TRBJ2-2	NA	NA	NA	CSARVGIGTGGIANTGELFF
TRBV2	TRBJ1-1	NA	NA	TGTGCCAGCAGGACAGGATACTCTGAAGCTTTCTTT	CASRTGYSEAFF
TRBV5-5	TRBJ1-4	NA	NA	TGTGCCAGCTCCGGTGGGGTTAACCAAGAAAAACTGTTTTTT	CASSGGVNQEKLFF
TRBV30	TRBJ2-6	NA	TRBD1	TGTGCCTGGAGCGCTATAATACCCAGGGGGCGAAACTCTGGGGCCAACGTCCTGACTTTC	CAWSAIIPRGRNSGANVLTF
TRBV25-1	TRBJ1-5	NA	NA	TGTGCCAGCAGTGAATCAGGGTCATCGCCCCAGCATTTT	CASSESGSSPQHF
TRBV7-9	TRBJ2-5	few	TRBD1	TGTGCCAGCAGCCCGGATGGACAGGGCGGAGGGACCCAGTACTTC	CASSPDGQGGGTQYF
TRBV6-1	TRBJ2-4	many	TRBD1	TGTGCCAGCAGTCCACAGGGGGCTGGAGCCAAAAACATTCAGTACTTC	CASSPQGAGAKNIQYF
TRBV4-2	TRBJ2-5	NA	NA	TGTGCCAGCAGCCAAGGTAACTCCATAGAACACCAAGAGACCCAGTACTTC	CASSQGNSIEHQETQYF
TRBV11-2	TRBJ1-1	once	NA	TGTGCCAGCAGCACCATCCAGGGAGTGGACACTGAAGCTTTCTTT	CASSTIQGVDTEAFF
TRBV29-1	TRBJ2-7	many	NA	TGCAGCGTAAACCGGGACAACTCCTACGAGCAGTACTTC	CSVNRDNSYEQYF
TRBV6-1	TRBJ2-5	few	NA	TGTGCCAGCAGTGAAGAGGTGGTACAGAGCTTCGGGGAGACCCAGTACTTC	CASSEEVVQSFGETQYF
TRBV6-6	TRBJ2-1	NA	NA	TGTGCCAGCAGTTACAACGGGGGTGAGCAGTTCTTC	CASSYNGGEQFF
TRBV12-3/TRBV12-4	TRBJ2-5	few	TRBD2	TGTGCCAGCAGTAAAGGGACTAGCGGGAAGTACTTC	CASSKGTSGKYF
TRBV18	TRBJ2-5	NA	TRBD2	TGTGCCAGCTCACCATCAATGGCGGGGGGGACGTACCAAGAGACCCAGTACTTC	CASSPSMAGGTYQETQYF
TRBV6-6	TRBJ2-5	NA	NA	TGTGCCAGCAGTTCCCCGATGGCCGGGGCGGAGACCCAGTACTTC	CASSSPMAGAETQYF
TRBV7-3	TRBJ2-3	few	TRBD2	TGTGCCAGCAGCTCTGGCGGCGGGGGGGCCTATACGCAGTATTTT	CASSSGGGGAYTQYF
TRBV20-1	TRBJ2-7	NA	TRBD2	TGCAGTGCAAGTAGCGGGCCTCCCTACGAGCAGTACTTC	CSASSGPPYEQYF
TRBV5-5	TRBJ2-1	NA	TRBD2	TGTGCCAGCAGCTTGGGGCGGGGGGTAGGATACAATGAGCAGTTCTTC	CASSLGRGVGYNEQFF
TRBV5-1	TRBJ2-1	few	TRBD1	TGCGCCAGCAGCTTGGGACAGGGTTTTACTCACAATGAGCAGTTCTTC	CASSLGQGFTHNEQFF
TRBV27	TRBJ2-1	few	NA	TGTGCCAGCAGTTCCTCTAGCGCGGGTCACAATGAGCAGTTCTTC	CASSSSSAGHNEQFF
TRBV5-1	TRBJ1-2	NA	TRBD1	TGCGCCAGCAGCATAGGACAGGGGAGAGGCTATGGCTACACCTTC	CASSIGQGRGYGYTF
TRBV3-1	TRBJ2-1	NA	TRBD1	TGTGCCAGCAGCCAAGTTAGGACAGGCTTGGGGTACAATGAGCAGTTCTTC	CASSQVRTGLGYNEQFF
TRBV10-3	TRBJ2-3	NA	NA	TGTGCCATCAAACTAGCCCGGGACACAGATACGCAGTATTTT	CAIKLARDTDTQYF
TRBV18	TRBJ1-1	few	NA	TGTGCCAGCTCACCGTCAGCGAACACTGAAGCTTTCTTT	CASSPSANTEAFF
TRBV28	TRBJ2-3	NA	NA	TGTGCCAGCAGTTCAGGGAGCCCCCCAGATACGCAGTATTTT	CASSSGSPPDTQYF
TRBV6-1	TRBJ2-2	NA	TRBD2	TGTGCCAGCAGGACTAGCGGGAGCCTTTTGGTCACCGGGGAGCTGTTTTTT	CASRTSGSLLVTGELFF
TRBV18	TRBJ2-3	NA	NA	TGTGCCAGCTCACCATATCCATCCCCGGGGGATACGCAGTATTTT	CASSPYPSPGDTQYF
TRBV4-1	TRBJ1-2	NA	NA	TGCGCCAGCAGCCAAGGACCCCAGGAGAACTATGGCTACACCTTC	CASSQGPQENYGYTF
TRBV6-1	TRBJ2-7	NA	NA	TGTGCCAGCAGTGAGAGGCCACAGGTAGAGTACTTC	CASSERPQVEYF
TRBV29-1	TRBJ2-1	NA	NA	TGCAGCGGGACAAGGGGCCCTAGCTCCTACAATGAGCAGTTCTTC	CSGTRGPSSYNEQFF
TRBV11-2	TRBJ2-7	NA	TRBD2	TGTGCCAGCAGCTTCGGACTAGCGGAGAAATACGAGCAGTACTTC	CASSFGLAEKYEQYF
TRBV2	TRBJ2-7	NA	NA	TGTGCCAGCAGGCACCAGGAGAACTACGAGCAGTACTTC	CASRHQENYEQYF
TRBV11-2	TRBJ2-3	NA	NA	TGTGCCAGCAGCCAAGATGGCCCTGTTCGGGCGGGGTTAGACACAGATACGCAGTATTTT	CASSQDGPVRAGLDTDTQYF
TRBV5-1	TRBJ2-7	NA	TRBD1	TGCGCCAGCAGCGCGGACAGGCCCGCCTACGAGCAGTACTTC	CASSADRPAYEQYF
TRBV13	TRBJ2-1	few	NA	TGTGCCAGCAGCGAGAAGTTGACAGGTGGCAATGAGCAGTTCTTC	CASSEKLTGGNEQFF
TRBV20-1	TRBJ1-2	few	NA	TGCAGTGCTTTGAGACAGGACTATGGCTACACCTTC	CSALRQDYGYTF
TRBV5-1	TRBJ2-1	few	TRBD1	TGCGCCAGCAGCTTAAGCTTGCGGCCGGGACAGGGGTTTGAGCAGTTCTTC	CASSLSLRPGQGFEQFF
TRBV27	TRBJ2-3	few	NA	TGTGCCAGCAGTTTGATAGGGGGGACCACAGATACGCAGTATTTT	CASSLIGGTTDTQYF
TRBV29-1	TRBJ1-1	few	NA	TGCAGCGTTAGTCGGATGGACACTGAAGCTTTCTTT	CSVSRMDTEAFF
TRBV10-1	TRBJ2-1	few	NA	TGCGCCAGCAGTGAGTCACCGGGGTTGGATGAGCAGTTCTTC	CASSESPGLDEQFF
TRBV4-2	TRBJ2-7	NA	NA	TGTGCCAGCAGCCAAGATAGCGAGGGGGTGTCCTACAATGAGCAGTACTTC	CASSQDSEGVSYNEQYF
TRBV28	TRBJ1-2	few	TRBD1	TGTGCCAGCAAAGCACAGGGGATCTATGGCTACACCTTC	CASKAQGIYGYTF